This is a list of T cell receptor beta chains from one sample in a study of human T cells and chemical hapten exposure. In TCRdb, the RACE reads were re-called with MiXCR into one record per CDR3 protein. The table has 95,000 to 150,000 distinct CDR3 sequences, 11% seen once. The sequencing used whole blood, collected in connection with sensitization to the hapten diphenylcyclopropenone (DPC). The source of these receptors is a woman between 45 and 65 years old with alopecia areata. Some clones in this sample may be carry-over from other donors' samples. Each CDR3 is given without its conserved first and last residue. Each record gives: V gene, J gene, CDR3 protein.

V gene: TRBV28; J gene: TRBJ2-5; CDR3 protein: ASSFTSGEETQY
V gene: TRBV6-5; J gene: TRBJ2-2; CDR3 protein: ASRATSGGGHTGELF
V gene: TRBV6-2/TRBV6-3; J gene: TRBJ2-1; CDR3 protein: ASCGDGVEQF
V gene: TRBV2; J gene: TRBJ2-7; CDR3 protein: ASSGGGGPYEQY
V gene: TRBV10-3; J gene: TRBJ1-1; CDR3 protein: AITGGSTEAF
V gene: TRBV7-2; J gene: TRBJ1-1; CDR3 protein: ASSPGTDGFEAF
V gene: TRBV5-6; J gene: TRBJ2-1; CDR3 protein: ASREGTSGYNEQF
V gene: TRBV29-1; J gene: TRBJ1-2; CDR3 protein: SVEGGSDYT
V gene: TRBV20-1; J gene: TRBJ2-7; CDR3 protein: SARRAITPYEQY
V gene: TRBV27; J gene: TRBJ2-7; CDR3 protein: ASSLWQGAGEQY
V gene: TRBV27; J gene: TRBJ1-1; CDR3 protein: ASSLQGYRTEAF
V gene: TRBV6-5; J gene: TRBJ1-2; CDR3 protein: ASRGTGNYGYT
V gene: TRBV29-1; J gene: TRBJ1-2; CDR3 protein: SVEVDRALYGYT
V gene: TRBV5-6; J gene: TRBJ2-1; CDR3 protein: ASSLAKWGGSYNEQF
V gene: TRBV27; J gene: TRBJ2-3; CDR3 protein: ASSLIAGGPLDTQY
V gene: TRBV2; J gene: TRBJ2-3; CDR3 protein: ASSGTGGADTQY
V gene: TRBV4-2; J gene: TRBJ2-3; CDR3 protein: ASSQAAGGGTDTQY
V gene: TRBV28; J gene: TRBJ2-7; CDR3 protein: ASNGRPGTYEQY
V gene: TRBV20-1; J gene: TRBJ1-4; CDR3 protein: SARTWEKLF
V gene: TRBV7-6; J gene: TRBJ2-2; CDR3 protein: ASSWDREAGELF
V gene: TRBV29-1; J gene: TRBJ2-2; CDR3 protein: SAGTANTGELF
V gene: TRBV6-5; J gene: TRBJ2-7; CDR3 protein: ASRPLLTGEFNEQY
V gene: TRBV6-1; J gene: TRBJ1-5; CDR3 protein: ASNTGVQQPQH
V gene: TRBV29-1; J gene: TRBJ2-6; CDR3 protein: SVVSGANVLT
V gene: TRBV4-2; J gene: TRBJ1-5; CDR3 protein: ASSQDGVGSSNIGNQPQH
V gene: TRBV6-6; J gene: TRBJ2-5; CDR3 protein: ASSLTWPETQY
V gene: TRBV6-6; J gene: TRBJ1-2; CDR3 protein: ASSQDREGYT
V gene: TRBV21-1; J gene: TRBJ2-7; CDR3 protein: ASSKKKDRDVRCSYEQY
V gene: TRBV12-3/TRBV12-4; J gene: TRBJ1-6; CDR3 protein: ASSFSSGGHSPLH
V gene: TRBV2; J gene: TRBJ1-5; CDR3 protein: ASSDRQGYQPQH
V gene: TRBV4-1; J gene: TRBJ2-3; CDR3 protein: ASSLPILAGGTDTQY
V gene: TRBV6-2/TRBV6-3; J gene: TRBJ2-3; CDR3 protein: ASQRVQPPPGTDTQY
V gene: TRBV5-1; J gene: TRBJ2-2; CDR3 protein: ASRTGLSSAGELF
V gene: TRBV2; J gene: TRBJ2-2; CDR3 protein: ASSTSNTGELF